The clone carrying this TCR beta chain was counted a few times. The antigen is not known. This sample stems from a study of long-term antiretroviral therapy in people with HIV. Study-level findings and limits: Across all time points, the repertoire was dominated by clones that expanded before ART.

Running of the v3.0 immunoSEQ assay took place at survey level. Libraries were prepared by immunoSEQ multiplex PCR; TCRdb keeps only in-frame clonotypes and omits some of them. The table includes more than 20,000 clones, around 84% detected once. Germline V gene data show CDR1 as KGHSH and CDR2 as LQKENI. The ends were cut back, 6 bases at V and 13 bases at J, with 13 bases in the middle. This CDR3 spans 11 amino acids. The receptor was derived from a young man with HIV. The sample here was unsorted PBMCs, taken 4.4 years after starting antiretroviral therapy. The chain has TRBV18 and TRBJ2-1, with D perhaps matching TRBD1 (6 bases). The CDR3 DNA is TGTGCCAGCTCTCAAGGGACATTCCAGTTCTTC. This encodes CASSQGTFQFF.